One TCR beta chain is described in this entry. This record comes from a study of control samples from healthy donors and cancer patients. Only in-frame clones appear in the TCRdb table, and some are missing; sequencing was by immunoSEQ multiplex PCR. The sample carries tens of thousands of clones, roughly 87% recorded once. Germline values: CDR1 SGHAT, CDR2 FQNNGV. V was cut by 3 bases and J by 3 bases, with 8 bases left in between. The CDR3 is made up of 13 amino acids. Source material: PBMCs. The receptor was derived from a man between 60 and 75 years old with head and neck cancer. The rearrangement uses TRBV11-2 and TRBJ1-1; D gene ambiguous. The CDR3 bases are TGTGCCAGCAGCTTTAACCGAGACACTGAAGCTTTCTTT. The encoded protein is CASSFNRDTEAFF. The entire variable domain, with the rest obtained from reference TRBV11-2 and TRBJ1-1, is as follows: EAGVAQSPRYKIIEKRQSVAFWCNPISGHATLYWYQQILGQGPKLLIQFQNNGVVDDSQLPKDRFSAERLKGVDSTLKIQPAKLEDSAVYLCASSFNRDTEAFFGQGTRLTVV.